These T cell receptor beta chains were read from a single sample in a study of blood T cell repertoires in COVID-19. Produced via immunoSEQ multiplex PCR; TCRdb's table is partial and in-frame only. This table has roughly 92,000 clones, roughly 84% appearing once. Sequencing was carried out using peripheral blood. All receptors come from a woman older than 75 with acute or convalescent COVID-19. The conserved cysteine and the conserved F or W are not part of the CDR3 here. The order of the fields is J gene, CDR3 length, V gene, CDR3 protein.

TRBJ2-7	13	TRBV9	ASSSEEGLWNEQY
TRBJ2-3	17	TRBV4-2	ASSQDRASGGASTDTQY
TRBJ1-2	12	TRBV27	ASRNRGQGRGYT
TRBJ1-1	14	TRBV19	ASRQGTGGRNTEAF
TRBJ1-2	13	TRBV5-4	ASSPARDRGYGYT
TRBJ2-3	13	TRBV7-3	ASSLGGGAGDTQY
TRBJ2-7	11	TRBV5-6	ASSRIAAYEQY
TRBJ1-3	15	TRBV5-5	ASSEGPGGFSGNTIY
TRBJ1-1	14	TRBV5-1	ASSAWQGPLDTEAF
TRBJ2-2	15	TRBV5-1	ASSSSQGTTQAGELF
TRBJ1-4	12	TRBV7-9	ASSLNQGVDELF
TRBJ2-7	11	TRBV5-1	ASTGTSGAEQY
TRBJ1-6	12	TRBV2	ASSDRGHNSPLH
TRBJ2-2	12	TRBV19	ASSISGVTGELF
TRBJ2-2	14	TRBV4-1	ASSQEPNLRGGELF
TRBJ1-1	11	TRBV10-3	AISEKEGTEAF
TRBJ2-3	11	TRBV6-5	ASSTRFTDTQY
TRBJ1-2	13	TRBV3-1/TRBV3-2	ASSQSYRGLSGYT
TRBJ2-7	11	TRBV6-6	ASSRLARGEQY
TRBJ2-1	13	TRBV7-8	ASSLGSGTYNEQF
TRBJ2-2	14	TRBV5-1	ASSPLTSGISGELF
TRBJ1-6	11	TRBV12-5	ASALRGGSPLH
TRBJ2-3	9	TRBV14	ASSLYYTQY
TRBJ1-1	12	TRBV3-1/TRBV3-2	ASSQGPVFTEAF
TRBJ2-3	14	TRBV5-4	ASSRASPGGADTQY
TRBJ2-1	14	TRBV28	ASSTPPGLARHEQF